The source of this T cell receptor (beta chain) is a study of blood T cells in healthy people across ages. This CDR3 is 13 amino acids long. Between the trimmed V and J ends, which lost 2 bases and 5 bases, there was a span of 7 bases. CDR1 is MNHNY, CDR2 SVGAGI, per germline (reference sequence). It was with a sample-barcoded 5' primer and a J-beta primer mix that a second PCR of roughly 6 to 11 cycles was run. TCRdb reanalysed the 5' RACE reads using MiXCR and keeps one entry per CDR3 protein. The table has roughly 1.5 million distinct CDR3 sequences, approximately 39% seen once. V and J are TRBV6-6 and TRBJ1-5; D is perhaps TRBD1 (5 bases). The origin of this receptor is a woman aged 18-35 years in good health. Specimen: blood. This chain's CDR3 is CASSYVGDQPQHF. The CDR3 region has the DNA TGTGCCAGCAGTTACGTGGGGGATCAGCCCCAGCATTTT.